These 26 T cell receptor beta chains were all obtained from the same sample, sequenced in a study of tumor-infiltrating lymphocytes in primary liver carcinoma. RNA and DNA were co-extracted from approximately 20-30 mg of unsorted bulk tissue. TCR beta cDNA was reverse-transcribed from around 0.55 ug of total RNA. The reaction used a constant-region primer and ProtoScript II reverse transcriptase. TCR beta libraries came from three nested multiplex PCR rounds using slightly modified ARM-PCR. A C-beta reverse primer was combined with TRBV1-TRBV30 forward primers in the first two PCR rounds, and each round had 10 cycles. MiXCR, run by TCRdb on the multiplex PCR reads, gives a single entry per CDR3 protein. The sample holds tens of thousands of distinct CDR3 sequences; roughly 72% are singletons and the top ten take just under 20%. Sequences were obtained from liver tumor tissue from sampling region 1. Subset described: tumor region T1, superior pole. These receptors were collected from a man in his forties with primary liver carcinoma and hepatitis B virus infection.

For this clonotype: The junction departs from germline at one end; a sequencing error may be responsible. This chain connects TRBV4-1 to TRBJ1-2; unclear D gene. Germline V CDR1 and CDR2: MGHRA, YSYEKL. This CDR3 contains 15 residues. The CDR3: CASIQDPSGSSELTF. DNA for the CDR3: TGCGCCAGCATCCAAGACCCCTCCGGTTCCTCGGAACTCACCTTC.

V and J are TRBV11-2 and TRBJ2-1; possibly TRBD1 for D (6 bases). Looked up from germline, CDR1 is SGHAT and CDR2 is FQNNGV. Deletions cut 8 bases from V and 12 bases from J, with 26 bases between. This CDR3 has 15 residues. The CDR3 here is CASVQGDLPGHGQFF. DNA for the CDR3: TGTGCCAGCGTACAAGGGGACCTCCCGGGACATGGGCAGTTCTTC.

In regard to this clonotype: Here the CDR3 omits its conserved ending phenylalanine or tryptophan, so a read error is the likely source. It is unclear where the CDR3 begins or ends on the DNA, so no DNA is shown, and the CDR3 is as TCRdb lists it. CDR3: CASNYWGRGSYNEQFL. The V and J genes are TRBV6-2 or TRBV6-3 and TRBJ2-1; TRBD1, the D gene given by the table, was not confirmed from the DNA. Germline V gives CDR1 MNHEY, CDR2 SVGEGT. The CDR3 numbers 16 amino acids, ends counted.

Concerning this clonotype: A read error may produce the germline difference seen at one junction end. The chain employs TRBV6-5 and TRBJ2-2; a possible D gene is TRBD2 (6 bases). The CDR3 spans 15 residues. Germline V CDR1 and CDR2: MNHEY, SVGAGI. CDR3 coding DNA: TGTGCCAGTAGTTACGCAGTGGAGGGCACCGGGGAGCTGTCTTTT. This gives the protein CASSYAVEGTGELSF.

About this clonotype: One junction end disagrees with the germline gene, perhaps due to a read error. This chain connects TRBV6-1 to TRBJ2-1; 8 nucleotides agree with TRBD1. This CDR3 is built from 14 residues. The V gene's germline CDR1 is MNHNS and CDR2 SASEGT. The CDR3 region is CASRNRGLRDERFF. CDR3 sequence (DNA): TGTGCCAGCAGGAACAGGGGGTTGAGGGATGAGCGGTTCTTC.

A note on this clonotype: One base away lies a much larger clone, so this may be a sequencing read error. CDR3 sequence (DNA): TGTGCCAGCAGTTTCGGGGACAGGGACAATCAGCCCCAGCAATTT. It translates to CASSFGDRDNQPQQF. The gene calls are TRBV28 and TRBJ1-5; TRBD1 aligns across 9 bases. The CDR3 spans 15 residues. Germline loops: CDR1 MDHEN, CDR2 SYDVKM.

Judged by abundance, this clonotype is medium-sized (0.01 to 0.1%). The rearrangement joins TRBV2 to TRBJ2-5, with 7 bases matching TRBD1. The germline gives CDR1 SNHLY, CDR2 FYNNEI. The V gene end was trimmed by 4 bases and the J gene end by 2 bases; junction bases not matched to a gene: 1. The CDR3 contains 13 residues. The CDR3 loop is CASSGTGQETQYF. CDR3 DNA: TGTGCCAGCAGTGGGACAGGACAAGAGACCCAGTACTTC.

A word on this clonotype: At one boundary the junction diverges from the germline segment, which might be a read error. The CDR3 DNA reads TGTGTCAGCAGCGGCGGGACAGGACTGAGTGAAAAACTGTTTTTT. Residues: CVSSGGTGLSEKLFF. The chain recombines TRBV5-5 with TRBJ1-4, with 8 bases fitting TRBD1. The CDR3 length is 15 residues. Germline loops: CDR1 SGHKS, CDR2 YYEKEE (reference sequence).

The chain employs TRBV29-1 and TRBJ2-1; D ambiguous. In germline, CDR1 is SQVTM, CDR2 ANQGSEA. The CDR3 spans 14 residues. V was shortened by 6 bases and J by 6 bases, with 18 bases between the two germline ends. The CDR3 bases are TGCAGCGTCGCCCTGACGCCTCAATTCAATGAGCAGTTCTTC. Translating it yields CSVALTPQFNEQFF.

Note on this clonotype: Compared with germline, one end of the junction differs, possibly owing to a read error. The V gene is TRBV29-1, the J gene TRBJ2-7; 9 positions match TRBD1. From germline, CDR1 is SQVTM and CDR2 ANQGSEA. This CDR3 comprises 14 residues. CDR3 nucleotides: TGTAGCGTTATAACAGGGGGCAGCCCCTACAAGCAGTACTTC. As protein: CSVITGGSPYKQYF.

This clonotype appeared once. Germline and junction disagree at one end, which may indicate a read error. The chain is built from TRBV11-2 and TRBJ2-5; D perhaps matches TRBD2 (6 bases). Germline V gene sequence: CDR1 SGHAT, CDR2 FQNNGV. The CDR3 runs 16 residues. The CDR3 DNA is TGTGCCGGCAGAACCAGGGACTCGGCCCACCAAGAGACCCAGTACTTC. As protein: CAGRTRDSAHQETQYF.

Worth noting for this clonotype: This may stem from a read error, because a much larger clone lies one nucleotide away. V and J are TRBV6-2 or TRBV6-3 and TRBJ2-1; tentatively, D is TRBD1 (6 bases). CDR3 length: 15 residues. The germline V gene has CDR1 MNHEY and CDR2 SVGEGT. The CDR3 sequence is CSSSPPLQGYNEQFF. The CDR3 nucleotides read TGTTCCAGCAGTCCCCCCTTACAGGGCTACAATGAGCAGTTCTTC.

This clonotype was picked up a small number of times. Compared with germline, one end of the junction differs, possibly owing to a read error. The CDR3 reads CTSSPRRLAGAYGQYF. CDR3 in DNA: TGTACCAGCAGCCCCCGTCGACTAGCGGGAGCCTACGGGCAGTACTTC. The rearrangement joins TRBV13 to TRBJ2-7, with 12 bases fitting TRBD2. The germline CDR1 and CDR2 sequences are PRHDT and FYEKMQ (reference sequence). This CDR3 has 16 residues.

The gene calls are TRBV12-3 or TRBV12-4 and TRBJ2-4, with D perhaps matching TRBD2 (5 bases). CDR3 size: 13 residues. V was cut by 11 bases and J by 4 bases, with 15 bases left in between. As DNA, the CDR3 is TGTGCCGCCAGTTTTGGAGGAAAAAACATTCAGTACTTC. This sequence encodes CAASFGGKNIQYF.

This clonotype was counted ten times or more. The rearrangement links TRBV20-1 to TRBJ1-2, with D maybe TRBD1 (6 bases). This CDR3 is 12 amino acids long. Germline CDR1 is DFQATT and CDR2 is SNEGSKA (reference sequence). Trimming shortened V by 1 base and J by 8 bases, and 11 bases separated the two germline ends. CDR3 protein: CSARAGVGGYTF. CDR3 nucleotide sequence: TGCAGTGCTAGAGCAGGGGTCGGCGGCTACACCTTC.

This clonotype was seen just once. The junction shows a germline mismatch at one end, possibly a read error. The rearrangement joins TRBV11-2 to TRBJ2-2; 13 bases line up with TRBD2. The CDR3 is 17 residues long. CDR1 is SGHAT, CDR2 FQNNGV, per germline. CDR3 residues: CASSVLAGGPGTGELFF. The CDR3 DNA sequence: TGTGCCAGCAGCGTACTAGCGGGAGGGCCTGGTACCGGGGAGCTATTTTTT.

About this clonotype: The CDR3 end shows no conserved phenylalanine or tryptophan, and so a read error is likely. No DNA is shown, since the ends of the CDR3 on it are uncertain; the CDR3 is the one TCRdb lists. The chain joins TRBV5-4 to TRBJ2-3; TRBD1 is the table's D call, not checked against the DNA. Germline assignment: CDR1 SGHNT and CDR2 YYREEE (reference sequence). The CDR3 has 14 residues if both end residues are counted. This CDR3 reads CASSLQGAADTQCL.

At least ten counts were recorded for this clonotype. At one end the junction does not follow the germline gene, possibly because of a read error. The CDR3 spells CAISEGGTQGTQYF. DNA for the CDR3: TGTGCCATCAGTGAGGGGGGGACCCAAGGGACCCAGTACTTC. The chain is built from TRBV10-3 and TRBJ2-5; a possible D gene is TRBD2 (6 bases). The CDR3 is 14 amino acids. CDR1 is ENHRY and CDR2 is SYGVKD in the germline V gene.

Notes on this clonotype: Relative to the germline gene, one junction end is altered; a read error may explain this. This sequence joins TRBV12-3 or TRBV12-4 and TRBJ2-7, with D uncertain. The CDR3 extends over 14 amino acids. The CDR3 loop is CASSPQRLSYVQDF. CDR3 nucleotides: TGTGCCAGCAGTCCTCAGAGGTTATCCTACGTGCAGGACTTC.

With regard to this clonotype: This may stem from a read error, because a much larger clone lies one nucleotide away. The rearrangement joins TRBV5-4 to TRBJ2-5; 8 positions agree with TRBD1. After removal of 10 bases from V and 5 bases from J, the junction contained 19 bases not matched to a gene. The CDR3 has 16 amino acids. Germline V gene sequence: CDR1 SGHNT, CDR2 YYREEE (reference sequence). The CDR3 coding sequence is TGTGCCGCCTCCTCCCCTCCCAGGCAGGGGGCTGAGACCCAGTACTTC. Translation: CAASSPPRQGAETQYF.

For this clonotype: A much larger clone sits a single nucleotide away, making a read error possible. The chain uses TRBV2 and TRBJ2-7; 8 bases are shared with TRBD1. This CDR3 is built from 14 residues. Per the germline V gene, CDR1 is SNHLY and CDR2 is FYNNEI. The CDR3: CVSSWTGNSYEQYF. For the CDR3, the DNA is TGTGTCAGCAGTTGGACAGGGAACTCCTACGAGCAGTACTTC.

About this clonotype itself: Since the CDR3 does not end with the conserved phenylalanine or tryptophan, this likely comes from a read error. It is unclear where the CDR3 begins or ends on the DNA, so no DNA is shown, and the CDR3 is as TCRdb lists it. The CDR3: CASIFGQGGYY. V and J are TRBV11-2 and TRBJ2-3; the DNA was not compared with TRBD1, the D call given in the table. The CDR3 is 11 residues long, counting both termini. In germline, CDR1 is SGHAT, CDR2 FQNNGV.

Only one count was recorded for this clonotype. A read error may explain this, as a much larger clone is one base away. V gene TRBV7-9 combines with J gene TRBJ2-3, with a weak D call TRBD2 (5 bases). Trimming shortened V by 6 bases and J by 6 bases, and 16 bases separated the two germline ends. The length of the CDR3 is 14 residues. CDR1 SEHNR and CDR2 FQNEAQ come from the germline V gene (reference sequence). DNA of the CDR3: TGTGCCAGCAGGGATCGACTATTTACCGATACGCAGTATTTT. Residues: CASRDRLFTDTQYF.

This sequence joins TRBV5-4 and TRBJ1-2; D remains unclear. Trimming took 0 bases from V and 3 from J, leaving 6 bases between them. The CDR3 is made up of 13 amino acids. The germline CDR1 and CDR2 sequences are SGHNT and YYREEE (reference sequence). The CDR3 protein is CASSLVDDYGYTF. CDR3 DNA sequence: TGTGCCAGCAGCTTGGTCGACGACTATGGCTACACCTTC.

The sample holds a few counts of this clonotype. The chain joins TRBV6-5 to TRBJ1-5; 8 bases align to TRBD1. The CDR3 runs to 15 residues. The germline CDR1 and CDR2 sequences are MNHEY and SVGAGI. Germline trimming cut 6 bases from V and 3 bases from J; bases unmatched to any gene: 7. The CDR3 protein is CASSMTGEYNQPQHF. CDR3 DNA: TGTGCCAGCAGCATGACAGGGGAATACAATCAGCCCCAGCATTTT.

This clonotype is medium-sized by share. The chain recombines TRBV11-2 with TRBJ2-7; D is perhaps TRBD2 (6 bases). V was shortened by 4 bases and J by 4 bases, with 17 bases between the two germline ends. CDR1 and CDR2 from the germline V gene are SGHAT and FQNNGV. The CDR3 runs 15 residues. CDR3 protein: CASSSTRGRRYEQYF. The CDR3 nucleotides are TGTGCCAGCAGCTCAACCCGGGGGAGAAGATACGAGCAGTACTTC.